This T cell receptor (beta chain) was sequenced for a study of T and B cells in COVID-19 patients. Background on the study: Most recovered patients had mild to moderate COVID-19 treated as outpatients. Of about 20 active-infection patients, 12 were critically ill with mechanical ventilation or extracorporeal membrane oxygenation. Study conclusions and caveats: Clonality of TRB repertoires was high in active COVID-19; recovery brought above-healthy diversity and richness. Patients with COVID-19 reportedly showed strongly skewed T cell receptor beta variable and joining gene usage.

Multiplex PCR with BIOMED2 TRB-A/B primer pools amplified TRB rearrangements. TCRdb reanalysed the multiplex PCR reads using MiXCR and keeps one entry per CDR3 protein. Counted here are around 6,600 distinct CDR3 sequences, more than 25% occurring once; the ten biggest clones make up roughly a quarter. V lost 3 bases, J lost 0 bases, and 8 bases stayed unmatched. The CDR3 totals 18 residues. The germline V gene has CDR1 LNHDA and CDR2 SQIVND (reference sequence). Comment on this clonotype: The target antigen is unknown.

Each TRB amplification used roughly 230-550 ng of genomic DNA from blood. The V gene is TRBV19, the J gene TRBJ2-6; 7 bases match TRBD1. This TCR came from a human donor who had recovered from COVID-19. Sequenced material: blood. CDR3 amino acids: CASSIRQGALSGANVLTF. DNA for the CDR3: TGTGCCAGTAGTATCCGACAGGGCGCTCTCTCTGGGGCCAACGTCCTGACTTTC.